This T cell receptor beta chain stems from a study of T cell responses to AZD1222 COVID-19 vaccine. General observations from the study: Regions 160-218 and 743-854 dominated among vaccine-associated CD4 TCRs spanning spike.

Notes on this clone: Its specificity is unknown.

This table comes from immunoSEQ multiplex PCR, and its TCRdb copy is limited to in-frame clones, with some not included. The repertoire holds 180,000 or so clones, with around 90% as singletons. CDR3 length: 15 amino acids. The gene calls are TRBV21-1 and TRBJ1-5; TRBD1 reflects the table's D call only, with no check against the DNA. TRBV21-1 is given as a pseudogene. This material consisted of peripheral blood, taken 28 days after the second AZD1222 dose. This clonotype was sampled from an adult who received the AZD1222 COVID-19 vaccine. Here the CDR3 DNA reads TGTGCCAGCAGCGCTGGACAGGGCTTAAATCAGCCCCAGCATTTT. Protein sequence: CASSAGQGLNQPQHF.